A single sample is the source of the 24 T cell receptor beta chains below, sequenced in a study of blood T cell repertoires in COVID-19. Libraries were prepared by immunoSEQ multiplex PCR; TCRdb keeps only in-frame clonotypes and omits some of them. The sample comprises 300,000 to 450,000 clones, 70% to 90% of which are singletons, and around 1.3% rests with the top ten. The sample consisted of PBMCs or T cells enriched from blood (not recorded which). Source of these receptors: a man aged 25 to 45 who had recovered from COVID-19.

V and J are TRBV11-2 and TRBJ1-4; D is uncertain. Trimming left V 2 bases short and J 4 bases short, with 5 bases between. The CDR3 length is 13 residues. Looked up from germline, CDR1 is SGHAT and CDR2 is FQNNGV. The CDR3 DNA is TGTGCCAGCAGCTTACACATTAATGAAAAACTGTTTTTT. It is translated as CASSLHINEKLFF.

The chain carries TRBV7-6 and TRBJ2-7; 8 bases map to TRBD1. This CDR3 contains 15 residues. V trimming: 5 bases; J trimming: 0 bases; junction bases outside the gene matches: 6. CDR1 is SGHVS, CDR2 FNYEAQ, per germline. CDR3 loop: CASSPRTGPSYEQYF. In DNA form, the CDR3 reads TGTGCCAGCAGCCCTCGGACAGGGCCCTCCTACGAGCAGTACTTC.

The chain combines TRBV29-1 with TRBJ2-5; 7 nucleotides match TRBD1. The J segment lost 4 bases and the V segment lost 8 bases, leaving 10 bases of the junction unmatched. This CDR3 has 13 residues. Germline CDR1 reads SQVTM; CDR2 reads ANQGSEA. Here the CDR3 reads CSTSTGIGETQYF. DNA for the CDR3: TGCAGCACTTCGACAGGGATTGGAGAGACCCAGTACTTC.

The chain recombines TRBV19 with TRBJ2-1; 10 bases line up with TRBD2. V lost 9 bases to trimming and J lost 6 bases; unmatched junction nucleotides: 5. The CDR3 runs to 13 residues. Germline lookup yields CDR1 LNHDA and CDR2 SQIVND (reference sequence). CDR3 bases: TGTGCCAGCAGCGGGGGGGTATTCAATGAGCAGTTCTTC. It codes for CASSGGVFNEQFF.

The sample holds a few counts of this clone. The chain links TRBV3-1 (or the pseudogene TRBV3-2) to TRBJ2-1; D gene unclear. The CDR3 consists of 16 residues. Germline V gene sequence: CDR1 LGHDT, CDR2 YNNKEL (reference sequence). The ends were cut back, 0 bases at V and 1 base at J, with 10 bases in the middle. The CDR3 loop reads CASSQEAGKSYNEQFF. In DNA, the CDR3 is TGTGCCAGCAGCCAAGAAGCAGGAAAATCCTACAATGAGCAGTTCTTC.

The V and J genes are TRBV19 and TRBJ1-2; D unclear. Deletions cut 5 bases from V and 4 bases from J, with 14 bases between. The V gene's germline CDR1 is LNHDA and CDR2 SQIVND (reference sequence). The CDR3 covers 14 residues. This CDR3 is CASSSGGTIYGYTF. The CDR3 nucleotides are TGTGCCAGTAGTTCTGGCGGTACGATCTATGGCTACACCTTC.

This chain uses TRBV12-5 with TRBJ1-1; D might be TRBD1 (5 bases). Germline values: CDR1 LGHNT, CDR2 FRNRAP. CDR3 length: 14 amino acids. Between the trimmed V and J ends, which lost 6 bases and 5 bases, there was a span of 16 bases. The CDR3 protein is CASGNLRALTEAFF. CDR3 coding DNA: TGTGCTAGTGGGAACCTCAGGGCCCTGACTGAAGCTTTCTTT.

The chain is built from TRBV19 and TRBJ1-5, with unresolved D. Germline CDR1 reads LNHDA; CDR2 reads SQIVND (reference sequence). There are 12 residues in the CDR3. Trimming left V 9 bases short and J 7 bases short, with 13 bases between. The CDR3 DNA follows: TGTGCCAGCCTAGACCCGGGGCAGCCCCAGCATTTT. It encodes CASLDPGQPQHF.

The chain employs TRBV5-5 and TRBJ1-2; TRBD1 matches at 10 bases. Germline CDR1 and CDR2: SGHKS and YYEKEE (reference sequence). This CDR3 region has 15 residues. Trimming cost V 4 bases and J 2 bases; bases outside gene matches: 5. The CDR3 coding sequence is TGTGCCAGCAGCCCCGGACAGGGGGGGAACTATGGCTACACCTTC. This gives the protein CASSPGQGGNYGYTF. The whole variable domain, filled in from reference TRBV5-5 and TRBJ1-2, reads DAGVTQSPTHLIKTRGQQVTLRCSPISGHKSVSWYQQVLGQGPQFIFQYYEKEERGRGNFPDRFSARQFPNYSSELNVNALLLGDSALYLCASSPGQGGNYGYTFGSGTRLTVV.

V gene TRBV13 combines with J gene TRBJ2-7; 7 positions match TRBD1. The trim removed 4 bases at V and 4 bases at J, leaving 7 bases unmatched. Germline V lookup: CDR1 PRHDT, CDR2 FYEKMQ (reference sequence). There are 14 residues in the CDR3. CDR3 sequence reads: CASSSSRDSYEQYF. The CDR3 DNA sequence: TGTGCCAGCAGCTCCTCGAGGGACAGTTACGAGCAGTACTTC.

V and J are TRBV5-3 and TRBJ1-1, with D unclear. TRBV5-3 is annotated as an ORF whose role is uncertain. The CDR3 contains 12 residues. V shed 1 base and J shed 6 bases, with 7 bases lying between them. DNA for the CDR3: TGTGCCAGAAGCTTGACAGCCCCTGAAGCTTTCTTT. Encoded protein: CARSLTAPEAFF.

This clone was seen a handful of times. The chain is built from TRBV9 and TRBJ2-7; perhaps TRBD1 as D (6 bases). The CDR3 is 14 residues long. The V gene's germline CDR1 is SGDLS and CDR2 YYNGEE. Trimming removed 3 bases at V and 2 bases at J, with 12 bases between. The DNA for the CDR3 is TGTGCCAGCAGCGAGGGGGACAATACCTACGAGCAGTACTTC. Its protein product is CASSEGDNTYEQYF.

This clone appeared once. The genes are TRBV30 and TRBJ2-3, with 8 bases aligning to TRBD1. J lost 3 bases, V lost 4 bases, and 9 bases had no gene match. The CDR3 is made up of 15 amino acids. Per the germline V gene, CDR1 is GTSNPN and CDR2 is SVGIG (reference sequence). CDR3 nucleotides: TGTGCCTGGAAACCCCCAGGGGGCGGGACAGATACGCAGTATTTT. Its translation: CAWKPPGGGTDTQYF. Full variable domain (missing parts from reference TRBV30 and TRBJ2-3): SQTIHQWPATLVQPVGSPLSLECTVEGTSNPNLYWYRQAAGRGLQLLFYSVGIGQISSEVPQNLSASRPQDRQFILSSKKLLLSDSGFYLCAWKPPGGGTDTQYFGPGTRLTVL.

This chain connects TRBV7-9 to TRBJ2-3, with TRBD2 identical over 10 bases. The CDR3 is 18 amino acids. In germline, CDR1 is SEHNR, CDR2 FQNEAQ (reference sequence). V was clipped by 0 bases and J by 6 bases; unmatched bases: 12. As DNA, the CDR3 is TGTGCCAGCAGCTTAGCCCGACTAGCGGGCCGGGGGGACGATACGCAGTATTTT. Translating gives CASSLARLAGRGDDTQYF.

As for this clone: Other DNA sequences in the same sample also yield this CDR3. The chain combines TRBV19 with TRBJ1-2, with a weak D call TRBD1 (6 bases). The CDR3 spans 14 residues. Germline lookup yields CDR1 LNHDA and CDR2 SQIVND (reference sequence). Trimming removed 0 bases from V and 3 bases from J, with 8 bases in between. The CDR3 region is CASSIDHRDYGYTF. CDR3 bases: TGTGCCAGTAGTATAGATCACAGGGACTATGGCTACACCTTC.

The V call is TRBV7-9, the J call TRBJ2-2; 9 bases fit TRBD1. The CDR3 is made up of 15 amino acids. The J segment lost 5 bases and the V segment lost 5 bases, leaving 6 bases of the junction unmatched. Germline values: CDR1 SEHNR, CDR2 FQNEAQ (reference sequence). The CDR3 DNA follows: TGTGCCAGCAGCCAAGGGACAGGGAGGACCGGGGAGCTGTTTTTT. Amino acid sequence: CASSQGTGRTGELFF.

The chain uses TRBV14 and TRBJ1-2; D perhaps matches TRBD1 (6 bases). With 4 bases removed from V and 4 bases from J, the gap between germline ends came to 19 bases. CDR1 is SGHDN and CDR2 is FVKESK in the germline V gene. The CDR3 loop spans 16 amino acids. CDR3 in amino acids: CASSRDNSALSYGYTF. The CDR3 nucleotides read TGTGCCAGCAGCCGGGACAATTCCGCGTTGAGCTATGGCTACACCTTC.

V usage is TRBV6-4 and J usage is TRBJ1-1, with a tentative D call TRBD1 (5 bases). The CDR3 contains 14 residues. The V and J ends lost 6 bases and 7 bases respectively, with 18 bases between them. Germline V CDR1 and CDR2: MRHNA, SNTAGT. The CDR3 region has the DNA TGTGCCAGCAGCCCCGCGGGGGGTTCGGGTGAAGCTTTCTTT. It encodes CASSPAGGSGEAFF.

The chain uses TRBV12-3 or TRBV12-4 and TRBJ1-6; weak D call: TRBD1 (5 bases). The CDR3 is made up of 13 amino acids. Trimming left V 5 bases short and J 14 bases short, with 16 bases between. CDR3 protein: CASSPIPQGALHF. CDR3 sequence (DNA): TGTGCCAGCAGTCCAATACCTCAAGGGGCCCTCCACTTT.

The V gene is TRBV10-1, the J gene TRBJ2-3; 9 positions agree with TRBD1. This CDR3 has 14 amino acids. The V gene's germline CDR1 is WNHNN and CDR2 SYGVQD (reference sequence). The ends lost 7 bases at V and 3 bases at J; junction bases unmatched: 5. The CDR3 loop reads CASNRDRATDTQYF. The CDR3 DNA sequence: TGCGCCAGCAATCGGGACAGGGCGACAGATACGCAGTATTTT.

The CDR3 bases are TGTGCCAGCAGTGCGACTAGCGGATACAATGAGCAGTTCTTC. This translates into CASSATSGYNEQFF. The chain combines TRBV2 with TRBJ2-1; 9 bases are a match to TRBD2. The CDR3 extends over 14 amino acids. The germline CDR1 and CDR2 sequences are SNHLY and FYNNEI. Trimming removed 4 bases from V and 4 bases from J; junction bases left unmatched: 2.

V is TRBV18 and J is TRBJ1-1; no clear D gene. The CDR3 has 12 amino acids. Deletions cut 5 bases from V and 1 base from J, with 5 bases between. The V gene's germline CDR1 is KGHSH and CDR2 LQKENI. The CDR3 sequence is CASSGPNTEAFF. The DNA for the CDR3 is TGTGCCAGCTCAGGGCCGAACACTGAAGCTTTCTTT.

This chain uses TRBV7-2 with TRBJ2-7; TRBD1 aligns across 9 bases. Germline trimming cut 3 bases from V and 2 bases from J; bases unmatched to any gene: 5. Germline lookup yields CDR1 SGHTA and CDR2 FQGNSA. The CDR3 spans 15 residues. The CDR3 region is CASSLGQGSPYEQYF. The CDR3, as DNA: TGTGCCAGCAGCTTGGGACAGGGTTCGCCCTACGAGCAGTACTTC. The whole variable domain, remainder taken from reference TRBV7-2 and TRBJ2-7, is GAGVSQSPSNKVTEKGKDVELRCDPISGHTALYWYRQSLGQGLEFLIYFQGNSAPDKSGLPSDRFSAERTGGSVSTLTIQRTQQEDSAVYLCASSLGQGSPYEQYFGPGTRLTVT.

The chain is built from TRBV19 and TRBJ1-1; TRBD1 agrees at 7 bases. Germline trimming cut 2 bases from V and 3 bases from J; bases unmatched to any gene: 6. CDR3 size: 15 residues. Germline V lookup: CDR1 LNHDA, CDR2 SQIVND (reference sequence). The CDR3 spells CASSISAGGYTEAFF. The CDR3 nucleotides are TGTGCCAGTAGTATATCAGCAGGGGGATACACTGAAGCTTTCTTT.